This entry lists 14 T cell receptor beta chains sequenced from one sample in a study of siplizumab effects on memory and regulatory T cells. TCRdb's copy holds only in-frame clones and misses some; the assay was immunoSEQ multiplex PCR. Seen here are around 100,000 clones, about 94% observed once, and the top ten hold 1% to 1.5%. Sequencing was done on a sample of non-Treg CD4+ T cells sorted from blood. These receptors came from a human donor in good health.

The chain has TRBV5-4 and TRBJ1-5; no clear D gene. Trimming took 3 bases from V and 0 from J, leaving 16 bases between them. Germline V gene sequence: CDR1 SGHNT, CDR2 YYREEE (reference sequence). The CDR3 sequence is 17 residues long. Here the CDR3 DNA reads TGTGCCAGCAGCTCCCCCGGGCTAACTTATAGCAATCAGCCCCAGCATTTT. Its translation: CASSSPGLTYSNQPQHF. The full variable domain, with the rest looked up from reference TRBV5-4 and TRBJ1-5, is ETGVTQSPTHLIKTRGQQVTLRCSSQSGHNTVSWYQQALGQGPQFIFQYYREEENGRGNFPPRFSGLQFPNYSSELNVNALELDDSALYLCASSSPGLTYSNQPQHFGDGTRLSIL.

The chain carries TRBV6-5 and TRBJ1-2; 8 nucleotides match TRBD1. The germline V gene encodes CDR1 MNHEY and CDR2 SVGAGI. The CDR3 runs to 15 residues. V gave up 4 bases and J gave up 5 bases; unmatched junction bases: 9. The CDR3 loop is CASSSGTGRKYGYTF. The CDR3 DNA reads TGTGCCAGCAGTTCAGGGACAGGAAGAAAGTATGGCTACACCTTC.

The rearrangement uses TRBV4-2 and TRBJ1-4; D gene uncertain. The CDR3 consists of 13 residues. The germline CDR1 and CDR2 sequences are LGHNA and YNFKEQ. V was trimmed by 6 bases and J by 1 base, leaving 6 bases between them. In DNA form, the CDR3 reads TGTGCCAGCAGGGGTCAAACTAATGAAAAACTGTTTTTT. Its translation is CASRGQTNEKLFF.

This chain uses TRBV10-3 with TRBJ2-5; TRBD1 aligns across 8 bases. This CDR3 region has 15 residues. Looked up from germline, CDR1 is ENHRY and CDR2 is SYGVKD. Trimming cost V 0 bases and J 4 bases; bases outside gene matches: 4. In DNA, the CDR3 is TGTGCCATCAGTGAGTCTCGGCAGGGGGCAGAGACCCAGTACTTC. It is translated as CAISESRQGAETQYF.

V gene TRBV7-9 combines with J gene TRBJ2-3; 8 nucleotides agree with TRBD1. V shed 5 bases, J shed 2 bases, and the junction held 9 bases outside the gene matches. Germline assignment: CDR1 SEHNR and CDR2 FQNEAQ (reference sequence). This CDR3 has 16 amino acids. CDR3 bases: TGTGCCAGCAGCCCCCTCGGGACAGGATTCACAGATACGCAGTATTTT. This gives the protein CASSPLGTGFTDTQYF.

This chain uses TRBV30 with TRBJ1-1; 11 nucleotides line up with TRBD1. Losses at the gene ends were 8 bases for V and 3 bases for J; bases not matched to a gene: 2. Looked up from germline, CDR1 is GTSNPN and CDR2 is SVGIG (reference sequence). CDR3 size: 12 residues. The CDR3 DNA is TGTGCCCAGGGACAGGGGGACACTGAAGCTTTCTTT. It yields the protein CAQGQGDTEAFF.

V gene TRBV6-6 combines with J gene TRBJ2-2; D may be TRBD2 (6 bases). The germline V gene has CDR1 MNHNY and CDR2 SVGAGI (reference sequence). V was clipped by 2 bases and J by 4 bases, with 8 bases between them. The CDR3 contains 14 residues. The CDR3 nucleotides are TGTGCCAGCAGTTACCGGGAGTCCACCGGGGAGCTGTTTTTT. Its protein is CASSYRESTGELFF.

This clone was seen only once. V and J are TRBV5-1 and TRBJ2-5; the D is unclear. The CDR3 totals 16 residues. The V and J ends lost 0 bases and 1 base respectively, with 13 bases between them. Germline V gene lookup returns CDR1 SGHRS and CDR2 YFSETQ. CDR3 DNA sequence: TGCGCCAGCAGCTTGGTTTATGGCGGCTCCCAAGAGACCCAGTACTTC. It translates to CASSLVYGGSQETQYF.

The CDR3 DNA sequence: TGTGCCAGCAGTTTCAGCAGGGGGCCCTACGAGCAGTACTTC. This codes for CASSFSRGPYEQYF. The chain combines TRBV27 with TRBJ2-7, with 8 positions matching TRBD1. The germline CDR1 and CDR2 sequences are MNHEY and SMNVEV (reference sequence). CDR3 size: 14 residues. V lost 3 bases, J lost 2 bases, and 3 bases stayed unmatched.

The CDR3 sequence: CASNLYRANQPQHF. CDR3 nucleotides: TGTGCCAGTAACCTCTACAGGGCTAATCAGCCCCAGCATTTT. The chain recombines TRBV19 with TRBJ1-5, with a possible D match to TRBD1 (6 bases). Germline V gene sequence: CDR1 LNHDA, CDR2 SQIVND (reference sequence). The V and J ends lost 7 bases and 4 bases respectively, with 14 bases between them. The CDR3 has 14 amino acids.

The CDR3 reads CASSSNDRGSTDTQYF. For the CDR3, the DNA is TGTGCCAGCAGCTCCAACGACAGGGGAAGCACAGATACGCAGTATTTT. V gene TRBV7-6 combines with J gene TRBJ2-3; 8 positions agree with TRBD1. This CDR3 region has 16 residues. After removal of 4 bases from V and 0 bases from J, the junction contained 6 bases not matched to a gene. CDR1 is SGHVS and CDR2 is FNYEAQ in the germline V gene. Looking up the rest from reference TRBV7-6 and TRBJ2-3 gives the full variable domain: GAGVSQSPRYKVTKRGQDVALRCDPISGHVSLYWYRQALGQGPEFLTYFNYEAQQDKSGLPNDRFSAERPEGSISTLTIQRTEQRDSAMYRCASSSNDRGSTDTQYFGPGTRLTVL.

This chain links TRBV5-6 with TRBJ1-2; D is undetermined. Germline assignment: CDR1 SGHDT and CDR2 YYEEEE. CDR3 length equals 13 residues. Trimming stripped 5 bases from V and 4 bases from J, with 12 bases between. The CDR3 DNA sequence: TGTGCCAGCAGGGAGGTGGAAGTCTATGGCTACACCTTC. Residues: CASREVEVYGYTF.

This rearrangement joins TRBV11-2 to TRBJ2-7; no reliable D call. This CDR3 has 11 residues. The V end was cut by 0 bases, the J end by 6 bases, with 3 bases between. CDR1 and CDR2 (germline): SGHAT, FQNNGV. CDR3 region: CASSLELEQYF. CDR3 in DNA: TGTGCCAGCAGCTTAGAGCTCGAGCAGTACTTC.

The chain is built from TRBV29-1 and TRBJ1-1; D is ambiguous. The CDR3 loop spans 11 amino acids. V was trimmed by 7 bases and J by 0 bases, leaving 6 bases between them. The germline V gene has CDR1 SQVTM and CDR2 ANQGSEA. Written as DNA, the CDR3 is TGCAGCGCCCTAGTGAACACTGAAGCTTTCTTT. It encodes CSALVNTEAFF.